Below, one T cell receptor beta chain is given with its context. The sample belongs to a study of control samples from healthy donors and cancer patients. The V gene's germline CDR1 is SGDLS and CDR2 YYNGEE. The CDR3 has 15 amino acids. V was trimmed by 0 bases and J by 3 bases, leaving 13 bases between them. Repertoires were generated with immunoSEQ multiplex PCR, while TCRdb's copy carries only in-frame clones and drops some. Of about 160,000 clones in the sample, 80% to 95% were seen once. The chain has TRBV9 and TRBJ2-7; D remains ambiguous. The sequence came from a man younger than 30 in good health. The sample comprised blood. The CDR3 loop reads CASSVGQWQFYEQYF. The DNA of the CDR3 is TGTGCCAGCAGCGTAGGTCAGTGGCAGTTCTACGAGCAGTACTTC.